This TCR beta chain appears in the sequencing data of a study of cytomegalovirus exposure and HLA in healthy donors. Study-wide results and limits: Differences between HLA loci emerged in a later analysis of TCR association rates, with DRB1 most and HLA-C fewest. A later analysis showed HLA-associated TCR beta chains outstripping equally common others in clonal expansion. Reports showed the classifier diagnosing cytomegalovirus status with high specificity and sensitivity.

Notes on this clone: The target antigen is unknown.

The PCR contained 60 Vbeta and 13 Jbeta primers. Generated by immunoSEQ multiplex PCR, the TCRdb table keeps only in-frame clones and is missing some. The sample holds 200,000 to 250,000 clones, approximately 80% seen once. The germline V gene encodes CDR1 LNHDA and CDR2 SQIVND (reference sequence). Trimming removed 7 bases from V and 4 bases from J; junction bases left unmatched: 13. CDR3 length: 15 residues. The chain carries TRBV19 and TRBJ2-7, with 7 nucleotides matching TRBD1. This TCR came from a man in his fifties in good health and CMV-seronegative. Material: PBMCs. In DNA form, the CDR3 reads TGTGCCAGTACCCAGGGGGTGGGACAGAGTTACGAGCAGTACTTC. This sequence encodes CASTQGVGQSYEQYF.